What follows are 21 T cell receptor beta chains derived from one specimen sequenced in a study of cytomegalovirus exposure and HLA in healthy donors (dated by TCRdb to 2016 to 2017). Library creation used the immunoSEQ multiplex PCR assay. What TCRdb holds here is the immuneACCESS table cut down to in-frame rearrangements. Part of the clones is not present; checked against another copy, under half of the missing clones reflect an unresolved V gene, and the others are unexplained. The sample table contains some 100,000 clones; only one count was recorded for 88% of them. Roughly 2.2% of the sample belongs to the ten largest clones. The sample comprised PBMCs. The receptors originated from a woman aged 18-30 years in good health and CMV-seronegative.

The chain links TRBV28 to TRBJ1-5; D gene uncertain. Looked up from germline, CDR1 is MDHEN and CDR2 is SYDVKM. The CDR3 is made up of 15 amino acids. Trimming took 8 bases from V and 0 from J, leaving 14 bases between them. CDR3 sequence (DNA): TGTGCCAGCGTGGGCCTATCCTTTAGCAATCAGCCCCAGCATTTT. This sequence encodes CASVGLSFSNQPQHF. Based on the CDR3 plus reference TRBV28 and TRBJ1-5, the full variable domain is DVKVTQSSRYLVKRTGEKVFLECVQDMDHENMFWYRQDPGLGLRLIYFSYDVKMKEKGDIPEGYSVSREKKERFSLILESASTNQTSMYLCASVGLSFSNQPQHFGDGTRLSIL.

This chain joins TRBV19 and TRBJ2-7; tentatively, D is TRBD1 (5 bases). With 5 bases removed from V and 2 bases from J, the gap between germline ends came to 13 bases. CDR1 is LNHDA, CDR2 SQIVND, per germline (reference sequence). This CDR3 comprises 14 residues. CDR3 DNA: TGTGCCAGTAGTCAGGGCTCCAGGCCCTACGAGCAGTACTTC. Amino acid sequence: CASSQGSRPYEQYF.

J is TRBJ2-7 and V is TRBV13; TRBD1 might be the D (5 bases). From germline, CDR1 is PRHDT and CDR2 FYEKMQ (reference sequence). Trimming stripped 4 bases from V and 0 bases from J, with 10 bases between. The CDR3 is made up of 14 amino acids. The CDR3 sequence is CASSSRTYSYEQYF. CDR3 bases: TGTGCCAGCAGCTCCCGGACATACTCCTACGAGCAGTACTTC.

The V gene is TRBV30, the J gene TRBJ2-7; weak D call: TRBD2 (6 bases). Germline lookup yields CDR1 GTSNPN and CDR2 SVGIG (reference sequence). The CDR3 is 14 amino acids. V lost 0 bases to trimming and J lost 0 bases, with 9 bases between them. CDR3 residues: CAWSVRGGSYEQYF. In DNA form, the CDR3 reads TGTGCCTGGAGTGTCCGGGGAGGCTCCTACGAGCAGTACTTC.

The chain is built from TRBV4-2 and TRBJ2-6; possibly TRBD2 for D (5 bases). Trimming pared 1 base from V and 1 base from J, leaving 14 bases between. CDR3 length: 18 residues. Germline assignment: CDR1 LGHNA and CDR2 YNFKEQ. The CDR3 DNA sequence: TGTGCCAGCAGCCAAGGGACTGAAGGAGATTCTGGGGCCAACGTCCTGACTTTC. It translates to CASSQGTEGDSGANVLTF.

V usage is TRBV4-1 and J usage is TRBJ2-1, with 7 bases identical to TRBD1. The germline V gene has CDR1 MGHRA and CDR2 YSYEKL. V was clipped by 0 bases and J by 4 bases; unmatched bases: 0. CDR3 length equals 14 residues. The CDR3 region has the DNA TGCGCCAGCAGCCAAGACAGGGGGTACAATGAGCAGTTCTTC. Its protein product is CASSQDRGYNEQFF.

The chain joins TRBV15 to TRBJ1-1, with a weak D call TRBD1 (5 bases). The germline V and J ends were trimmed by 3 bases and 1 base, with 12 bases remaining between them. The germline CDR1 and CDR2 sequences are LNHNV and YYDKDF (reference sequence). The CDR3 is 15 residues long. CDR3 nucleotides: TGTGCCACCAGCAGCCCGACAGCTGGGAACACTGAAGCTTTCTTT. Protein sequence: CATSSPTAGNTEAFF.

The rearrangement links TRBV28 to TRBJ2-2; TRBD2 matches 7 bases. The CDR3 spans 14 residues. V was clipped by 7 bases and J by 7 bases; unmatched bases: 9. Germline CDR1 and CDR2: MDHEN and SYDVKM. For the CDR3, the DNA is TGTGCCAGCACGCCTGGGGGGGAGGGCGGGGAGCTGTTTTTT. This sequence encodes CASTPGGEGGELFF.

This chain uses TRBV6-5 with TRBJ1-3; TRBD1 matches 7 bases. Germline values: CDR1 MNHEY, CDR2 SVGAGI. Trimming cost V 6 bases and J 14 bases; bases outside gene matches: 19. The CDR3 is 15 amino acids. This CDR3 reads CASSLNGQALGVLYF. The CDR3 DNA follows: TGTGCCAGCAGCCTGAACGGACAGGCGCTGGGGGTGTTATATTTT.

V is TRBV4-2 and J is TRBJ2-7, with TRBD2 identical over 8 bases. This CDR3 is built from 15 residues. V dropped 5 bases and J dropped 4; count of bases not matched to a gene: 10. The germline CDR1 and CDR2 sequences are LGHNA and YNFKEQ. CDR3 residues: CASSTQAGDPYEQYF. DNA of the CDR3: TGTGCCAGCAGCACCCAAGCGGGGGATCCATACGAGCAGTACTTC.

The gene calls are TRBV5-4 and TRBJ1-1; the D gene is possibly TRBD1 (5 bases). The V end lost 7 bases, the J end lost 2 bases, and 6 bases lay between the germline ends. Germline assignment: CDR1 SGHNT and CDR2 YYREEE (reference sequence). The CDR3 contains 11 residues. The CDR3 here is CASQGNTEAFF. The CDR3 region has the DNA TGTGCCAGCCAGGGTAACACTGAAGCTTTCTTT.

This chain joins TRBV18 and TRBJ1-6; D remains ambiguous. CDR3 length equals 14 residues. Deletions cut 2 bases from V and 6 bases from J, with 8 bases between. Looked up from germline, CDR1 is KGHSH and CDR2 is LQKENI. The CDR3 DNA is TGTGCCAGCTCACCATCACTAGGTAATTCACCCCTCCACTTT. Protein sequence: CASSPSLGNSPLHF.

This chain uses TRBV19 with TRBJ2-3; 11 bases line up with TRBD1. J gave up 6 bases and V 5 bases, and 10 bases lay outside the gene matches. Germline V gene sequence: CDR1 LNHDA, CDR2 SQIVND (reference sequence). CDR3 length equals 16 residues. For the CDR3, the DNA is TGTGCCAGTAGTGCCTACGGGACAGGGGGGATGGATACGCAGTATTTT. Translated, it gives CASSAYGTGGMDTQYF.

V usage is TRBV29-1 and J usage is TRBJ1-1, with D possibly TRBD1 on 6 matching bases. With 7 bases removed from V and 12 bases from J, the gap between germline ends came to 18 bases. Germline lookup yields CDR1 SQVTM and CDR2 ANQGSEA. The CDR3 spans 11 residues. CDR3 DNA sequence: TGCAGCGCCGAGGGGCAGGGGACGACTTTCTTT. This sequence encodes CSAEGQGTTFF.

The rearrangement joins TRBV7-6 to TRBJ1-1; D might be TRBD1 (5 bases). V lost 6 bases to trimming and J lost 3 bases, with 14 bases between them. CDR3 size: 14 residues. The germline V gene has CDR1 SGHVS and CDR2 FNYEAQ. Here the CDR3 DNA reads TGTGCCAGCAGTCGGACACGGGGGGACACTGAAGCTTTCTTT. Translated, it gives CASSRTRGDTEAFF.

This chain's CDR3 is CASSQDLQREGAGNEQFF. DNA for the CDR3: TGCGCCAGCAGCCAAGACCTCCAGCGGGAGGGAGCTGGGAATGAGCAGTTCTTC. This chain links TRBV4-3 with TRBJ2-1, with 10 positions matching TRBD2. This CDR3 comprises 18 residues. Trimming removed 0 bases from V and 7 bases from J; junction bases left unmatched: 12. Germline lookup yields CDR1 LGHNA and CDR2 YSLEER.

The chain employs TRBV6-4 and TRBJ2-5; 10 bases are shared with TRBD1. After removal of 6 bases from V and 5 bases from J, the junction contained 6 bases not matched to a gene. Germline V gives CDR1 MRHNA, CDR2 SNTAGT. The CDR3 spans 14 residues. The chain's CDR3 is CASRPDRGPETQYF. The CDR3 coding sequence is TGTGCCAGCAGGCCAGACAGGGGGCCGGAGACCCAGTACTTC.

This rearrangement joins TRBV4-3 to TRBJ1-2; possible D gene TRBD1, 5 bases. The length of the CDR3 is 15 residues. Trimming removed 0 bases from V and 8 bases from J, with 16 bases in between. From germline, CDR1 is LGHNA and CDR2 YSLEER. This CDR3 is CASSQDLGRVLGYTF. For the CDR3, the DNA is TGCGCCAGCAGCCAAGATTTGGGCAGGGTTTTAGGCTACACCTTC.

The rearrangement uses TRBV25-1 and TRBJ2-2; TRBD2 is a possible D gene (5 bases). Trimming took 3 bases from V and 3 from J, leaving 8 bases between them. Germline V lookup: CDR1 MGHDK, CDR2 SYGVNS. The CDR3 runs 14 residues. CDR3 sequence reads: CASSEAADTGELFF. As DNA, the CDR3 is TGTGCCAGCAGTGAGGCAGCGGACACCGGGGAGCTGTTTTTT.

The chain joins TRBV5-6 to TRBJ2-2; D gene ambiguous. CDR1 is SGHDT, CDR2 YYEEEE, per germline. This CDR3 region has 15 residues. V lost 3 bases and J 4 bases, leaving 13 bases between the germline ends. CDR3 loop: CASSYDFEVTGELFF. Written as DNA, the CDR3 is TGTGCCAGCAGCTACGACTTTGAGGTCACCGGGGAGCTGTTTTTT.

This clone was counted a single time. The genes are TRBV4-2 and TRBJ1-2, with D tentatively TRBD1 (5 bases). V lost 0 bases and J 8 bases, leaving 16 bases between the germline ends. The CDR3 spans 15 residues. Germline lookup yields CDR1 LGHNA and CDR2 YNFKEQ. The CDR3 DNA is TGTGCCAGCAGCCAAGAAGGTCGTGACAGCCTAGGCTACACCTTC. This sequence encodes CASSQEGRDSLGYTF.